The sequence of this T cell receptor beta chain was determined in a study of blood T cell repertoires in COVID-19. Study background: From the United States, Italy and Spain came samples of acute and convalescent COVID-19.

Authors' methods: Scientists estimated how many nucleated cells there were by amplifying reference gene primers. Method: immunoSEQ multiplex PCR; TCRdb's copy keeps in-frame clones and lacks some. The V and J calls and clone size are taken from that table; D and trimming were inferred from the DNA. The table has about 170,000 clones, roughly nine tenths seen once. V was trimmed by 3 bases and J by 2 bases, leaving 17 bases between them. Per germline, CDR1 MGHRA and CDR2 YSYEKL. CDR3 length: 17 residues. The sequence derives from a woman aged 80 or older in a cohort sampled during active or convalescent COVID-19. The sample consisted of peripheral blood. The chain recombines TRBV4-1 with TRBJ1-5; no reliable D call. The CDR3 bases are TGCGCCAGCAGCCAGAAACGGCCCCGGAGAGGCAATCAGCCCCAGCATTTT. Its translation is CASSQKRPRRGNQPQHF.